This T cell receptor (beta chain) originates from a study of blood T cell repertoires in COVID-19. Study-level background: Samples of COVID-19 (acute and convalescent) were obtained from the United States, Italy and Spain. The cDNA or gDNA used as material had been derived from T cells, B-cell-depleted T cells, or PBMCs.

The CDR3 consists of 16 residues. Germline V gene lookup returns CDR1 MGHRA and CDR2 YSYEKL. Trimming removed 2 bases from V and 7 bases from J; junction bases left unmatched: 4. Grouping used clinical history reported by participants in a survey and questionnaire. Cohort 3 donors were reported recovered after two negative PCRs, clearance, or symptom resolution. Generated by immunoSEQ multiplex PCR, the TCRdb table keeps only in-frame clones and is missing some. In the table there are hundreds of thousands of clones, more than 85% of which are singletons. The sequenced sample consisted of PBMCs or T cells enriched from blood (not recorded which). This clonotype originated in a woman aged 60-75 years who had recovered from COVID-19. This chain uses TRBV4-1 with TRBJ1-6; 11 bases agree with TRBD1. As DNA, the CDR3 is TGCGCCAGCAGCCAAACGGGACAGGGGGAAAATTCACCCCTCCACTTT. Encoded protein: CASSQTGQGENSPLHF.